This T cell receptor (beta chain) emerged from a study of T cells expressing NK-cell markers. Study-level background: Each TCR beta repertoire originated in sorted T cells that were CD3+CD56+NKG2C+, CD3+CD56+NKG2C- or CD3+CD56-NKG2C+. The sequencing cohort of eight donors included seven HCMV-seropositive individuals and one seronegative individual. Whole-study findings and limits: The contribution of dominant NKG2C+ clonotypes to CD8+ T cells in five to seven donors was 1.0-7.0%. These clonotypes, the leaders elsewhere, also led the CD3+CD56-NKG2C+ fraction in a few donors.

For this clonotype: The target antigen is unknown.

Reanalyzing the 5' RACE reads, TCRdb keeps one entry per CDR3 protein, without DNA. The data show a few hundred thousand distinct CDR3 sequences, and the top ten clones hold around 5.3%. CDR1 SGHRS and CDR2 YFSETQ come from the germline V gene. The CDR3 has 16 residues. This receptor was identified in a man aged 18-69 years in good health. The sequencing input was blood T cells: a sorted CD56 or NKG2C T cell subset, CD4+ or CD8+ T cells, or bulk PBMC T cells (not recorded which). This rearrangement joins TRBV5-1 to TRBJ1-2; TCRdb returns TRBD1, unconfirmable since there is no DNA. The CDR3 spells CASSFTTSGVNYGYTF.